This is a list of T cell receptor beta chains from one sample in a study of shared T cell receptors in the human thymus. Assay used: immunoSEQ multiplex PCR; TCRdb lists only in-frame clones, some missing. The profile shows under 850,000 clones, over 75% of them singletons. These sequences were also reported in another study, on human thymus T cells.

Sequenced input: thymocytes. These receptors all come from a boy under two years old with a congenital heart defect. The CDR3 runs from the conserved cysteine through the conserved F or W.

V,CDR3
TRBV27,CASKGREGQETQYF
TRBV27,CASSLLLAGQADTQYF
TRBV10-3,CASEPVDEQYF
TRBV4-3,CASSQGNGRGANTGELFF
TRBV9,CASSVGEADQETQYF
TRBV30,CAWSVPTGGPPYEQYF
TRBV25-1,CASSEGPAGVGTAYEQYF
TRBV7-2,CASSSDSARGFNTEAFF
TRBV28,CASSPLRLAGGPSDTGELFF
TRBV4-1,CASSQGGASGRENNTGELFF
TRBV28,CASSGGRSNTEAFF
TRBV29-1,CSVVRGSGTEAFF
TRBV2,CASLQDVSYEQYF
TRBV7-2,CASSFRGTRVIYGYTF
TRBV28,CASSSKLWRCGSGRSNEQFF
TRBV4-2,CASSQANVLTF
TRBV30,CAWSGPQTSEAYNEQFF